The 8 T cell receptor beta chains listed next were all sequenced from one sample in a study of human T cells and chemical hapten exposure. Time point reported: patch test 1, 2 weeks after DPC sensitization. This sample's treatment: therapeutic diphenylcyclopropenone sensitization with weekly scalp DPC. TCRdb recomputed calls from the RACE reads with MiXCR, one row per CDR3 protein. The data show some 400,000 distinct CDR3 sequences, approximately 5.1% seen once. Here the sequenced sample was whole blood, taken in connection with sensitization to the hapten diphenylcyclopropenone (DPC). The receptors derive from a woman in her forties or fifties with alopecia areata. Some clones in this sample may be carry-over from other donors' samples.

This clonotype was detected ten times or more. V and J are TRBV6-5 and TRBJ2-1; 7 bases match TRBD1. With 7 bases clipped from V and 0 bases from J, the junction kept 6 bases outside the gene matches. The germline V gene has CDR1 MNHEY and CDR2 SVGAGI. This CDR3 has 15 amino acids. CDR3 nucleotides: TGTGCCAGCAAACCGGGACAGTACTCCTACAATGAGCAGTTCTTC. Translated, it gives CASKPGQYSYNEQFF.

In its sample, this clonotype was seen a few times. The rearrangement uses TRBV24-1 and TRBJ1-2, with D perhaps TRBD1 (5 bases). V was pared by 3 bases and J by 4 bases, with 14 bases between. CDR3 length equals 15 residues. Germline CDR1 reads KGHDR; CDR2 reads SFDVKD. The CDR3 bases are TGTGCCACCAGTGATGCGACGACAGCCATCTATGGCTACACCTTC. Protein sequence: CATSDATTAIYGYTF.

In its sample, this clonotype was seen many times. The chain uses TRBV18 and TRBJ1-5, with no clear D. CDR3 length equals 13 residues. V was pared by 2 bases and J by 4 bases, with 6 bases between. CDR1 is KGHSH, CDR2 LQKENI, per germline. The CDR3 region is CASSPDMNQPQHF. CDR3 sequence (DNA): TGTGCCAGCTCACCAGACATGAATCAGCCCCAGCATTTT.

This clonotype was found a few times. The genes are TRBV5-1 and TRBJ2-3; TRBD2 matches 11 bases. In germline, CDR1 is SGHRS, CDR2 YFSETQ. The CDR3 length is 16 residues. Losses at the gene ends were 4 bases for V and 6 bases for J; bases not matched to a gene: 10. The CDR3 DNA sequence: TGCGCCAGCAGCCCTTTAGCGGGAGGGGCGAGGGATACGCAGTATTTT. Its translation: CASSPLAGGARDTQYF.

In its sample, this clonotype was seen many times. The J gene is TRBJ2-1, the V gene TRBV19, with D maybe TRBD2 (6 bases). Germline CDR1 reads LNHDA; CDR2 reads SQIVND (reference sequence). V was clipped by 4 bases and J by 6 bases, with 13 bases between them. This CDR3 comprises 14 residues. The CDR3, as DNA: TGTGCCAGTAGTAGGGGGGAACGCGCCAATGAGCAGTTCTTC. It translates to CASSRGERANEQFF. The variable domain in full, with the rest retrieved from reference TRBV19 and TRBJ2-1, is DGGITQSPKYLFRKEGQNVTLSCEQNLNHDAMYWYRQDPGQGLRLIYYSQIVNDFQKGDIAEGYSVSREKKESFPLTVTSAQKNPTAFYLCASSRGERANEQFFGPGTRLTVL.

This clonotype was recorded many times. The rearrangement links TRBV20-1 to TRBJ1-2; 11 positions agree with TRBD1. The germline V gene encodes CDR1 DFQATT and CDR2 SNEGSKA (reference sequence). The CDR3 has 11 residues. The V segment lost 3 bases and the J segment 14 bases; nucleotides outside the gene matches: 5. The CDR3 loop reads CSARDRGQFTF. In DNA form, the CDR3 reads TGCAGTGCTAGGGACAGGGGGCAGTTTACCTTC.

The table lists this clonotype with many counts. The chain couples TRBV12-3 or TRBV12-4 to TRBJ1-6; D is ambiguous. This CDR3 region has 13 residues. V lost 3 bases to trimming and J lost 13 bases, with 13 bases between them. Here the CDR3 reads CASSFGSFSPLHF. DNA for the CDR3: TGTGCCAGCAGTTTCGGATCCTTTAGCCCCCTCCACTTT.

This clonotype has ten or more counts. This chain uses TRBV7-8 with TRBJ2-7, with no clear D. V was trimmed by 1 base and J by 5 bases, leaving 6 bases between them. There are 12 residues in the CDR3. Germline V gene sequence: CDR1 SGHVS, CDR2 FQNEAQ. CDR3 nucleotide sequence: TGTGCCAGCAGCTTAGGAGAGGACGAGCAGTACTTC. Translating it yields CASSLGEDEQYF.